This T cell receptor beta chain was profiled in a study of patients and donors after allogeneic stem cell transplantation. This clonotype was seen just once. Germline assignment: CDR1 DFQATT and CDR2 SNEGSKA (reference sequence). The CDR3 covers 13 residues. V dropped 7 bases and J dropped 0 bases, with 13 bases sitting between them. One entry per CDR3 protein results from TCRdb running MiXCR on the RT-PCR reads. This sample carries some 92,000 distinct CDR3 sequences, approximately 49% of them seen once, and the ten largest clones take 61%. Sample: blood, either unsorted or a sorted T cell fraction (not recorded which). The sequence was obtained from a human donor who was either an allogeneic HSCT recipient or a stem cell or donor lymphocyte infusion donor (not recorded which). It is not recorded whose cells these are; they may come from a transplant donor. The chain is built from TRBV20-1 and TRBJ2-7; D uncertain. In DNA, the CDR3 is TGCAGTGTCAGAAGGGTTATCTCCTACGAGCAGTACTTC. This codes for CSVRRVISYEQYF.